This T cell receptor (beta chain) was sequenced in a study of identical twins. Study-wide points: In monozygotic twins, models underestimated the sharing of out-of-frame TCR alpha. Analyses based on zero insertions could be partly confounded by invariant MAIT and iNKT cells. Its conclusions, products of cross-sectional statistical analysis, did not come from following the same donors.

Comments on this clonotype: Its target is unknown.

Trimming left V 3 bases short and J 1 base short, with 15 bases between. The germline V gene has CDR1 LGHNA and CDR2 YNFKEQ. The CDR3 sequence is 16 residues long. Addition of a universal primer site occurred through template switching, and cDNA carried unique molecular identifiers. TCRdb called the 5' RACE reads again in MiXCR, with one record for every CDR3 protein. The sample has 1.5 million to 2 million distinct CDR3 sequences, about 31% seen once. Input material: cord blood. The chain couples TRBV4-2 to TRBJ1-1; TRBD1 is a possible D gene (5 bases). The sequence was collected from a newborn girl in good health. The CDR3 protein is CASSHLAGTPNTEAFF. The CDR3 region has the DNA TGTGCCAGCAGCCACCTTGCCGGGACCCCGAACACTGAAGCTTTCTTT.